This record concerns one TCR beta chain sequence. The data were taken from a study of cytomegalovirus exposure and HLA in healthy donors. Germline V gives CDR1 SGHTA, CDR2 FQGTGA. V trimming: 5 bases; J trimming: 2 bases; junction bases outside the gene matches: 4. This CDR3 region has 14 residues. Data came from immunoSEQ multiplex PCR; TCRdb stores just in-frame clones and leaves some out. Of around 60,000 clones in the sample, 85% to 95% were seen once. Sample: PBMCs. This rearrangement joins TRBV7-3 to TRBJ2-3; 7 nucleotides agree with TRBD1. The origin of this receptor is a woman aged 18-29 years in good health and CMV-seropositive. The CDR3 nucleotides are TGTGCCAGCAGCGAAGGACAGGACACAGATACGCAGTATTTT. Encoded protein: CASSEGQDTDTQYF.